The entry below gives a single T cell receptor beta chain sequence along with its context. There are 14 residues in the CDR3. The germline V gene encodes CDR1 SEHNR and CDR2 FQNEAQ (reference sequence). cDNA libraries for TRB were generated by 5' RACE incorporating UMI labels. From the 5' RACE reads, TCRdb lists one entry per CDR3 protein and no DNA. The data include about 92,000 distinct CDR3 sequences; the top ten clones carry over 1.5%. The source of the sample is a study of CXCR3-negative and CXCR3-positive naive CD8 T cells. Sequencing used naive CXCR3- CD8+ T cells from blood. Subset of the sample: CD45RO-CCR7+CD27+CD95- naive CD8+ T cells lacking CXCR3 (TNR3-). The genes are TRBV7-9 and TRBJ2-7; absent DNA, TCRdb's TRBD1 call cannot be checked. The clonotype was recovered from a human donor in good health. Some clones in this sample may be carry-over from other donors' samples. CDR3 amino acids: CASSPPGTASEQYF.